A single sample gave rise to the 5 T cell receptor beta chains below, sequenced in a study of PD-L1 blockade in urothelial cancer. Assay used: immunoSEQ multiplex PCR; TCRdb lists only in-frame clones, some missing. The sample holds 50,000 to 65,000 clones, about 86% seen once. The sample consisted of PBMCs, taken around atezolizumab (anti-PD-L1) treatment. These receptors originate from a man in his forties or fifties with urothelial cancer.

This rearrangement joins TRBV19 to TRBJ2-7, with TRBD2 matching 11 bases. V gave up 10 bases and J gave up 4 bases; unmatched junction bases: 9. The CDR3 extends over 14 amino acids. Germline CDR1 reads LNHDA; CDR2 reads SQIVND (reference sequence). CDR3 sequence (DNA): TGTGCCACCTCGGTACTAGCGGGAGTTTACGAGCAGTACTTC. As protein: CATSVLAGVYEQYF.

The CDR3 DNA follows: TGTGCCAGCACTCCCCTGGGGCAGGAGATGTATGGCTACACCTTC. It is translated as CASTPLGQEMYGYTF. The V and J genes are TRBV7-8 and TRBJ1-2, with a weak D call TRBD1 (5 bases). CDR1 and CDR2 (germline): SGHVS, FQNEAQ. The V end was cut by 7 bases, the J end by 5 bases, with 20 bases between. This CDR3 contains 15 residues. The full variable domain, its missing parts supplied by reference TRBV7-8 and TRBJ1-2, is GAGVSQSPRYKVAKRGQDVALRCDPISGHVSLFWYQQALGQGPEFLTYFQNEAQLDKSGLPSDRFFAERPEGSVSTLKIQRTQQEDSAVYLCASTPLGQEMYGYTFGSGTRLTVV.

This chain uses TRBV19 with TRBJ2-1, with 8 bases lining up with TRBD2. The CDR3 totals 15 residues. The trim removed 1 base at V and 6 bases at J, leaving 5 bases unmatched. Germline CDR1 is LNHDA and CDR2 is SQIVND (reference sequence). CDR3 sequence reads: CASSIGRLAGNEQFF. DNA of the CDR3: TGTGCCAGTAGTATAGGTCGGCTAGCGGGCAATGAGCAGTTCTTC.

The chain links TRBV21-1 to TRBJ1-1; the DNA was not used to check the table's D call, TRBD1. TRBV21-1 is recorded as a pseudogene. This CDR3 spans 16 amino acids. The CDR3 bases are TGTGCCAGCAGCAAATGGGTACAGGGGTCGGGGCCTGAAGCTTTCTTT. Amino acid sequence: CASSKWVQGSGPEAFF.

J is TRBJ2-2 and V is TRBV5-8; 9 bases are a match to TRBD1. Trimming removed 2 bases from V and 3 bases from J; junction bases left unmatched: 8. This CDR3 is built from 17 residues. The germline V gene encodes CDR1 SGHTS and CDR2 YDEGEE. The CDR3 DNA reads as TGTGCCAGCAGCTTTCGTGGACAGGGGCGGGACACCGGGGAGCTGTTTTTT. This translates into CASSFRGQGRDTGELFF.